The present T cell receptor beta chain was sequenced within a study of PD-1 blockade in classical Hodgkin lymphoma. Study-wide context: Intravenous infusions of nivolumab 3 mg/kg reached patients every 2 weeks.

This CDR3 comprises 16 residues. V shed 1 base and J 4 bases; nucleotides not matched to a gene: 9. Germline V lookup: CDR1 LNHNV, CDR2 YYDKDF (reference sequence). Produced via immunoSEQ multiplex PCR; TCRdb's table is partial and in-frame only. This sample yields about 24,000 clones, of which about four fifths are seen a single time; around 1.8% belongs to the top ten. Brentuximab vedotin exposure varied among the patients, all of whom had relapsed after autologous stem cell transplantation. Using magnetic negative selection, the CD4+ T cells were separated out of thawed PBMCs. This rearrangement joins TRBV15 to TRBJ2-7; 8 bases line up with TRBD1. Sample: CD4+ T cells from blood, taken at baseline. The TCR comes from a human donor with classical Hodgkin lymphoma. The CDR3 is CATSRVNGQGDYEQYF. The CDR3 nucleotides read TGTGCCACCAGCAGAGTAAACGGACAGGGCGATTACGAGCAGTACTTC. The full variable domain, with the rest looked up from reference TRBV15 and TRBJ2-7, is DAMVIQNPRYQVTQFGKPVTLSCSQTLNHNVMYWYQQKSSQAPKLLFHYYDKDFNNEADTPDNFQSRRPNTSFCFLDIRSPGLGDTAMYLCATSRVNGQGDYEQYFGPGTRLTVT.